The TCR beta chain under discussion was sequenced for a study of shared clonotypes between healthy human individuals. As for the study in general: CD4 naive and CD4 memory each took three plates per donor, while CD8 naive took two and CD8 memory one.

The CDR3 is 14 amino acids. CDR1 is MDHEN, CDR2 SYDVKM, per germline. J was trimmed by 7 bases and V by 6 bases; bases with no gene match: 3. A deep-level run was used for the assay. The method was immunoSEQ multiplex PCR; TCRdb's version includes in-frame clones alone and lacks a portion of them. The table records 2 million to 2.5 million clones, about 93% of them present only once. Selected positively for CCR7 and CD45RO-negative, naive CD8 cells excluded terminally differentiated effector memory CD45RA+ cells. Sequences were obtained from naive CD8+ T cells from PBMCs. The clonotype comes from a man between 18 and 29 years old in good health. Some clones in this sample may be carry-over from other donors' samples. This sequence joins TRBV28 and TRBJ2-1; 13 nucleotides agree with TRBD2. The CDR3 reads CASRTSGRGNEQFF. The CDR3 DNA is TGTGCCAGCAGAACTAGCGGGAGGGGTAATGAGCAGTTCTTC.